The rows below give T cell receptor delta chains drawn from one sample of a study of gamma-delta chains in newborns, infants, children. TCRdb re-processed the reads via CATT. The sample carries 1,500 to 2,000 delta-chain clones, less than 3.5% recorded once. Material: blood. These receptor sequences come from a child in good health. CDR3s include the opening cysteine and the closing phenylalanine or tryptophan. A D gene is named only where the DNA matches it firmly. Sizes are listed as once, few, many, or a class for an expanded clone.

V: TRDV2
J: TRDJ1
size: large
D: TRDD3
CDR3: CACDTVDPVKLGDARTDKLIF
DNA: TGTGCCTGTGACACCGTTGATCCTGTGAAACTGGGGGATGCACGCACCGATAAACTCATCTTT

V: TRDV2
J: TRDJ1
size: large
D: TRDD3
CDR3: CACDRLGDPATDKLIF
DNA: TGTGCCTGTGATAGACTGGGGGATCCCGCCACCGATAAACTCATCTTT

V: TRDV2
J: TRDJ1
size: large
D: -
CDR3: CACDTASVPQGDKLIF
DNA: TGTGCCTGTGACACCGCGAGTGTCCCTCAGGGGGATAAACTCATCTTT

V: TRDV2
J: TRDJ1
size: large
D: TRDD3
CDR3: CACEPLLGDTRTDKLIF
DNA: TGTGCCTGTGAGCCTCTACTGGGGGATACGCGCACCGATAAACTCATCTTT

V: TRDV2
J: TRDJ1
size: few
D: TRDD3
CDR3: CACAQVSWGILRYTDKLIF
DNA: TGTGCCTGTGCCCAGGTTTCCTGGGGGATACTAAGATACACCGATAAACTCATCTTT

V: TRDV2
J: TRDJ1
size: medium-sized
D: TRDD3
CDR3: CACDTILGDTLKGNTDKLIF
DNA: TGTGCCTGTGACACCATACTGGGGGATACGCTTAAGGGGAACACCGATAAACTCATCTTT

V: TRDV2
J: TRDJ1
size: few
D: TRDD3
CDR3: CACDSLTGGYLGDTDKLIF
DNA: TGTGCCTGTGACTCTCTTACTGGGGGGTATCTTGGAGACACCGATAAACTCATCTTT

V: TRDV2
J: TRDJ1
size: large
D: TRDD3
CDR3: CACDYTGVSGPDTDKLIF
DNA: TGTGCCTGTGACTATACTGGGGTTTCCGGCCCAGACACCGATAAACTCATCTTT

V: TRDV2
J: TRDJ1
size: large
D: TRDD3
CDR3: CACDTGGTGGSDKLIF
DNA: TGTGCCTGTGACACCGGGGGTACTGGGGGATCCGATAAACTCATCTTT

V: TRDV2
J: TRDJ1
size: large
D: TRDD3
CDR3: CACDDLTGGPTDKLIF
DNA: TGTGCCTGTGACGACCTTACTGGGGGCCCTACCGATAAACTCATCTTT